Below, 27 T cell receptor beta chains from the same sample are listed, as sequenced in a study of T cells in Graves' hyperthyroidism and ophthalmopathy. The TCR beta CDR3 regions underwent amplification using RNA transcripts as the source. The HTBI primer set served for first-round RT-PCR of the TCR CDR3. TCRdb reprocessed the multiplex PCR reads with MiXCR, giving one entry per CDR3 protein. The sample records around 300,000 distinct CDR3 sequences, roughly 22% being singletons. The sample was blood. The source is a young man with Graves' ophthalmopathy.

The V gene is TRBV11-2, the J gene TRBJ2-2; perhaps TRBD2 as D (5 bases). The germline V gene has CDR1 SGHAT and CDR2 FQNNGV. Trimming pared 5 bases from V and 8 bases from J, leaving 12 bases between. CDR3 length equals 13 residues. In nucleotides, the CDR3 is TGTGCCAGCAGCCCACAGAGGGCGGGGGAGCTGTTTTTT. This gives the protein CASSPQRAGELFF.

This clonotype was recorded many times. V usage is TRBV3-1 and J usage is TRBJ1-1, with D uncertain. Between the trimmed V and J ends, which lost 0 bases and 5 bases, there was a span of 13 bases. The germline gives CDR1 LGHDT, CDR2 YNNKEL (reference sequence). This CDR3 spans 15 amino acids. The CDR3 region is CASSQDSRVRTEAFF. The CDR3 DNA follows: TGTGCCAGCAGCCAAGATTCAAGGGTGCGGACTGAAGCTTTCTTT. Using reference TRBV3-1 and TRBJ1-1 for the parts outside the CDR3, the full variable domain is DTAVSQTPKYLVTQMGNDKSIKCEQNLGHDTMYWYKQDSKKFLKIMFSYNNKELIINETVPNRFSPKSPDKAHLNLHINSLELGDSAVYFCASSQDSRVRTEAFFGQGTRLTVV.

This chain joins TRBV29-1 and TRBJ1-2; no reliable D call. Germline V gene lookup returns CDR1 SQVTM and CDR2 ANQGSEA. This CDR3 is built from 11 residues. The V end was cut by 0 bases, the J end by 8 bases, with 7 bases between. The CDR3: CSVEESRGYTF. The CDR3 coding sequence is TGCAGCGTTGAAGAGTCTCGGGGCTACACCTTC.

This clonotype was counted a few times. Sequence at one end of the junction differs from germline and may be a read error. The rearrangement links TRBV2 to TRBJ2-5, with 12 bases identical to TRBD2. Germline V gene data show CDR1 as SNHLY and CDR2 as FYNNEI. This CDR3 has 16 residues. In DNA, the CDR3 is TGTGCCGGCAGTGAATTGACTAGCGGGAGCTTCCAGACCCAGTACTTC. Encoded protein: CAGSELTSGSFQTQYF.

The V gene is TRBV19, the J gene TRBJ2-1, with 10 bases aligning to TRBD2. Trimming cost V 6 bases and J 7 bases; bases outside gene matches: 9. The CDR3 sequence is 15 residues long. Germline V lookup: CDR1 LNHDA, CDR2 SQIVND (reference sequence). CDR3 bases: TGTGCCAGTAGCTTAGCGGGGGGCGGGAAGAATGAGCAGTTCTTC. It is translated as CASSLAGGGKNEQFF.

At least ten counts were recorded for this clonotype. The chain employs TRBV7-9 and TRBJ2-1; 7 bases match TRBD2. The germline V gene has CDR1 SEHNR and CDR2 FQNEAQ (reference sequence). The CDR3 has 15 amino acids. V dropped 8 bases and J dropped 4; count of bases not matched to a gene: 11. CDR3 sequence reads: CASGQAGKPYNEQFF. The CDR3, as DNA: TGTGCCAGCGGGCAAGCGGGGAAGCCATACAATGAGCAGTTCTTC.

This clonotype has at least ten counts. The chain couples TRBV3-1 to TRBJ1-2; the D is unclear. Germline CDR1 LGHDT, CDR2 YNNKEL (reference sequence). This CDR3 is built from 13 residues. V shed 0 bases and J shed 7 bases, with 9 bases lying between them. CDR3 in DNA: TGTGCCAGCAGCCAAGACAGGTCAGGTGGCTACACCTTC. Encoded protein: CASSQDRSGGYTF.

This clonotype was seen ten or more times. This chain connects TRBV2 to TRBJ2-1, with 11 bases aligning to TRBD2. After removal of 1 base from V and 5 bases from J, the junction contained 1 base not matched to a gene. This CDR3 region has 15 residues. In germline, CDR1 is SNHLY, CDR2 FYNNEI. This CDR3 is CASSEGLAGNNEQFF. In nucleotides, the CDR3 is TGTGCCAGCAGTGAAGGACTAGCGGGGAACAATGAGCAGTTCTTC.

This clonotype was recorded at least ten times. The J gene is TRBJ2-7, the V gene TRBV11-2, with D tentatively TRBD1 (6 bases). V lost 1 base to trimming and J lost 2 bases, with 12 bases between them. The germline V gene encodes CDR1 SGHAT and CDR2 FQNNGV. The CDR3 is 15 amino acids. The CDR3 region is CASSLGAGVTYEQYF. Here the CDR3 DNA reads TGTGCCAGCAGCTTAGGGGCAGGGGTAACCTACGAGCAGTACTTC.

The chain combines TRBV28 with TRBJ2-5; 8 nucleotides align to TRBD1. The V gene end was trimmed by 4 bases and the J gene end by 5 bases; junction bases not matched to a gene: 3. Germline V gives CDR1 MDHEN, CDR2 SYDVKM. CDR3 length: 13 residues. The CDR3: CASSSQGVETQYF. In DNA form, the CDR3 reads TGTGCCAGCAGTTCACAGGGGGTGGAGACCCAGTACTTC.

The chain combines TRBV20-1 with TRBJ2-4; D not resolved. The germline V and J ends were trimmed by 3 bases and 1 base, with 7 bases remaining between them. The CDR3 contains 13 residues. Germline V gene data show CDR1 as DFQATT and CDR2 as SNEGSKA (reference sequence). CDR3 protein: CSASFVAKNIQYF. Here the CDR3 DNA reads TGCAGTGCTAGTTTTGTCGCCAAAAACATTCAGTACTTC.

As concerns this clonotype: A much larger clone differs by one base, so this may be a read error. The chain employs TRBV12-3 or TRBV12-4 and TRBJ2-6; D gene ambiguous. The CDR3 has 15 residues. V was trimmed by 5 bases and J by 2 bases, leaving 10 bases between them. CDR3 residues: CASSHVGTGANVLTF. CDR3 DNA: TGTGCCAGCAGTCACGTGGGAACTGGGGCCAACGTCCTGACTTTC.

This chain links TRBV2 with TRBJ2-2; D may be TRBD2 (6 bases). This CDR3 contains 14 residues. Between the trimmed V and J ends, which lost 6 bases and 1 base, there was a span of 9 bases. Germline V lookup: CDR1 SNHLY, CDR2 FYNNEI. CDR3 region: CASRLALNTGELFF. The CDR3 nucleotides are TGTGCCAGCAGGCTAGCGCTGAACACCGGGGAGCTGTTTTTT.

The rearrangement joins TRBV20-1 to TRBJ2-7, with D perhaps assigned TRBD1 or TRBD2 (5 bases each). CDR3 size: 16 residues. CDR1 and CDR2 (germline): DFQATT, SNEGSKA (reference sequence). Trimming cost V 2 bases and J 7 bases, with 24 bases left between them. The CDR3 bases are TGCAGTGCTAGAAATGCCGGGACCCCAAGGACATGGGAGCAGTACTTC. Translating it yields CSARNAGTPRTWEQYF.

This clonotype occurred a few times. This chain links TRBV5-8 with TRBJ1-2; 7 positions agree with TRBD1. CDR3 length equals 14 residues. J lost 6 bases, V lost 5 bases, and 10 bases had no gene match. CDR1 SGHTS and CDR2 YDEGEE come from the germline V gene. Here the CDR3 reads CASSPDRPLNGYTF. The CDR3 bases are TGTGCCAGCAGTCCGGACAGGCCCCTGAATGGCTACACCTTC.

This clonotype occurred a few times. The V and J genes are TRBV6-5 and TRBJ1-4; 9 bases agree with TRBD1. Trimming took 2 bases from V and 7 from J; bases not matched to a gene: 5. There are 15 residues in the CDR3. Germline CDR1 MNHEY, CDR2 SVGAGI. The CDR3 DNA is TGTGCCAGCAGTTACCTGGGACAGGGCGCTGAAAAACTGTTTTTT. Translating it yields CASSYLGQGAEKLFF.

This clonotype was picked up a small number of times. DNA of the CDR3: TGTGCCAGCAGTTACTCGAGGCCCCCGGATGAGACCCAGTACTTC. Residues: CASSYSRPPDETQYF. This rearrangement joins TRBV6-5 to TRBJ2-5, with unresolved D. Germline values: CDR1 MNHEY, CDR2 SVGAGI. V lost 0 bases and J lost 5, with 13 bases in between. The CDR3 has 15 amino acids.

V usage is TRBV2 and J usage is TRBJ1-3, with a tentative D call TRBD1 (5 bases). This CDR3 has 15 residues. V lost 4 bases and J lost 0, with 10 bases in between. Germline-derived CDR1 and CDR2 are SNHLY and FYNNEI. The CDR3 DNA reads TGTGCCAGCAGTGTTCGGGGCTACTCTGGAAACACCATATATTTT. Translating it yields CASSVRGYSGNTIYF.

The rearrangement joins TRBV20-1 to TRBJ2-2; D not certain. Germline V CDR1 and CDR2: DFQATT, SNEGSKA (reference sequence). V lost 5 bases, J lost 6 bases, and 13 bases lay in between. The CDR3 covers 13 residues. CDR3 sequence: CSAPSADSGELFF. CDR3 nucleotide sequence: TGCAGTGCTCCATCGGCGGATTCCGGGGAGCTGTTTTTT.

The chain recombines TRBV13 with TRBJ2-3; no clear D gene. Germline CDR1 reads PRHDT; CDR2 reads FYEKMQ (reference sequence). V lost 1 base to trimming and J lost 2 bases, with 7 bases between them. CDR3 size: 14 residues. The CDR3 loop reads CASSLDKLTDTQYF. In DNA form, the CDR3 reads TGTGCCAGCAGCTTAGACAAACTCACAGATACGCAGTATTTT.

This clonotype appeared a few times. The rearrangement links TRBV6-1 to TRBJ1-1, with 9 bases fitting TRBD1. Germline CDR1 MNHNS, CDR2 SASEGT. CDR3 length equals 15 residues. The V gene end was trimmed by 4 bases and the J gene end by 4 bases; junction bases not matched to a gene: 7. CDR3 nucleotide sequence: TGTGCCAGCAGTGTATTACAGGGGGCGACCACTGAAGCTTTCTTT. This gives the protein CASSVLQGATTEAFF.

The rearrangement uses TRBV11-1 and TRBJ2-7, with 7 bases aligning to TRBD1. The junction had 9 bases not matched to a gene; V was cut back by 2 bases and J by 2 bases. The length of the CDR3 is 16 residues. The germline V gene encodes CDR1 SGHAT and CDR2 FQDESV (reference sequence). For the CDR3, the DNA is TGTGCCAGCAGCTTATTCCGGGGTCAGGGGGCCTACGAGCAGTACTTC. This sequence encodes CASSLFRGQGAYEQYF. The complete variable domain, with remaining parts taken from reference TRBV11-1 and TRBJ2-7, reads EAEVAQSPRYKITEKSQAVAFWCDPISGHATLYWYRQILGQGPELLVQFQDESVVDDSQLPKDRFSAERLKGVDSTLKIQPAELGDSAMYLCASSLFRGQGAYEQYFGPGTRLTVT.

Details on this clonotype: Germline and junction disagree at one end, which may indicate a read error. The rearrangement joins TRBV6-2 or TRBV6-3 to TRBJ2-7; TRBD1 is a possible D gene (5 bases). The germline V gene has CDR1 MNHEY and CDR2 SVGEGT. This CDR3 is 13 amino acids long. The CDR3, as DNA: TGTGTCAGCAGCGCCAGGGCACCCTACGAGCAGTACTTC. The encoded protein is CVSSARAPYEQYF.

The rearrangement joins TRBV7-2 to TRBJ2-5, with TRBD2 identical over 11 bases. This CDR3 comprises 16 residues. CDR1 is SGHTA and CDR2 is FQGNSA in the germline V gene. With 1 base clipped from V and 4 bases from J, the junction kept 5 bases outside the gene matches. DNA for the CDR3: TGTGCCAGCAGCTTAGGGCTAGCGGGAGGCAGAGAGACCCAGTACTTC. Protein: CASSLGLAGGRETQYF.

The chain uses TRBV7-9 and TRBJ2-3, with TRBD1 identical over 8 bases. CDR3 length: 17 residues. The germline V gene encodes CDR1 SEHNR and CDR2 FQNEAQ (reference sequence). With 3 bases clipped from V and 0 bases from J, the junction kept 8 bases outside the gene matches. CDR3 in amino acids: CASSLGQDTTSTDTQYF. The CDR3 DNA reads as TGTGCCAGCAGCTTGGGACAGGACACCACTAGCACAGATACGCAGTATTTT.

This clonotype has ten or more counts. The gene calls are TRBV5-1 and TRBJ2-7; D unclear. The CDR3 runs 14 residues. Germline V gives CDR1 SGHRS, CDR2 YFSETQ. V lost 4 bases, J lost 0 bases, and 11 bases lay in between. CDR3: CASSVSQDSYEQYF. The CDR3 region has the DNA TGCGCCAGCAGCGTAAGTCAGGACTCCTACGAGCAGTACTTC.

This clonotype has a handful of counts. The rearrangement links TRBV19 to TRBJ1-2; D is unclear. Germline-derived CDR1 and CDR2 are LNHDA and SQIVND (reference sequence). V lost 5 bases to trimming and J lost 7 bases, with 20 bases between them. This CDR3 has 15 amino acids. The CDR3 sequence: CASSLASESLTGYTF. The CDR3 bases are TGTGCCAGTAGTCTGGCGTCAGAATCTTTGACTGGCTACACCTTC.